This T cell receptor (beta chain) was sequenced in a study of shared clonotypes between healthy human individuals. Study findings and constraints: In general, naive subsets displayed greater estimated richness than memory subsets did.

Some clones are missing from TCRdb's copy, which holds only in-frame ones; the method was immunoSEQ multiplex PCR. The table has about 2.4 million clones, roughly 93% seen once. Comments on this clone: Its target is not known.

V lost 3 bases, J lost 0 bases, and 10 bases lay in between. CDR1 is SGHRS and CDR2 is YFSETQ in the germline V gene. The CDR3 spans 14 residues. The clonotype comes from a man aged 18 to 29 in good health. Some clones in this sample may be carry-over from other donors' samples. V usage is TRBV5-1 and J usage is TRBJ2-7; D uncertain. Material for sequencing was naive CD4+ T cells from PBMCs. Regarding subset: CD45RA+ positively selected. CDR3 sequence reads: CASSWMALSYEQYF. CDR3 bases: TGCGCCAGCAGCTGGATGGCTCTCTCCTACGAGCAGTACTTC. The full variable domain, rest sourced from reference TRBV5-1 and TRBJ2-7, is KAGVTQTPRYLIKTRGQQVTLSCSPISGHRSVSWYQQTPGQGLQFLFEYFSETQRNKGNFPGRFSGRQFSNSRSEMNVSTLELGDSALYLCASSWMALSYEQYFGPGTRLTVT.